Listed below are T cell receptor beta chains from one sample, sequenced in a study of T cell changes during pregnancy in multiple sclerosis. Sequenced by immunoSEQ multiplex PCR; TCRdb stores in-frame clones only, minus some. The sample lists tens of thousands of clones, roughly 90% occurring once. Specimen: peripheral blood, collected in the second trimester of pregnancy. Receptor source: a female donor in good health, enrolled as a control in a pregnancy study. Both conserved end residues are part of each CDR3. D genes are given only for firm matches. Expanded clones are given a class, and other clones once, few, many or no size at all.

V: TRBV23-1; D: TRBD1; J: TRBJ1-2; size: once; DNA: TGCGCCAGCAGTCGGTCCCGGACAGGGGGGAAGTTAAATGGCTACACCTTC; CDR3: CASSRSRTGGKLNGYTF
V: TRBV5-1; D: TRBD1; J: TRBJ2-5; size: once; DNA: TGCGCCAGCAGCTCCGGGACAGGGGCACACCGGCGTTGGTACTTC; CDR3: CASSSGTGAHRRWYF
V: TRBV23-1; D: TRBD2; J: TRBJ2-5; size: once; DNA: TGCGCCAGCAGTCAATCGTCTCCCGGGACTAGTCGCTCACAGTACTTC; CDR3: CASSQSSPGTSRSQYF
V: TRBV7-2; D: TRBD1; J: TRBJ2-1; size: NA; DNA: TGTGCCAGCAGCTCAGGGGGACAGGGGGGCCATGAGCAGTTCTTC; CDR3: CASSSGGQGGHEQFF
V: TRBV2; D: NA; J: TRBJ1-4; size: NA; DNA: TGTGCCAGCAGGGGGTCCCCAGGGGCCTGGGGAGAAAAACTGTTTTTT; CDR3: CASRGSPGAWGEKLFF
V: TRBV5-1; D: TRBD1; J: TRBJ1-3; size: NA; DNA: TGCGCCAGCAGCTTAGGACAGGGACATGGAAACACCATATATTTT; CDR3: CASSLGQGHGNTIYF
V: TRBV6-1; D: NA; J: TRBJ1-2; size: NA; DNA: TGTGCCAGCAGTGAATTTATAGGACACGGCTATGGCTACACCTTC; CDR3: CASSEFIGHGYGYTF
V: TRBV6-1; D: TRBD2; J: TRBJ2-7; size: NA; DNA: TGTGCCAGCGACCGGACTAGCGGGTACGAGCAGTACTTC; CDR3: CASDRTSGYEQYF
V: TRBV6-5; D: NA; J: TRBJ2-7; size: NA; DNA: TGTGCCAGCAGTGCCAGCCGGGAGACCTACGAGCAGTACTTC; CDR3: CASSASRETYEQYF
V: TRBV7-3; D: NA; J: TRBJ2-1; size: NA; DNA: TGTGCCAGCAGCTTGGGCCACATTGCCCCATTGGGTGAGCAGTTCTTC; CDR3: CASSLGHIAPLGEQFF
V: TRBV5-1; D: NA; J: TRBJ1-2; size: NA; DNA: TGCGCCAGCAGCTTGGTGAGGAAGGGGAACTATGGCTACACCTTC; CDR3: CASSLVRKGNYGYTF
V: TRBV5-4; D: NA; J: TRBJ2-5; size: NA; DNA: TGTGCCAGCAGCCAAGGGGGAGGGGAGACCCAGTACTTC; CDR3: CASSQGGGETQYF
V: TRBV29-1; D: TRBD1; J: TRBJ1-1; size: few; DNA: TGCAGCGTTGAAGATCAGGGGGCGAACACTGAAGCTTTCTTT; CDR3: CSVEDQGANTEAFF
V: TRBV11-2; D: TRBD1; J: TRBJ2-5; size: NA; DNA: TGTGCCAGCAGCCTCCGGACAGGGCAAGAGACCCAGTACTTC; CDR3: CASSLRTGQETQYF
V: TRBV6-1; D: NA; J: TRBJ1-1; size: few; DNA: TGTGCCAGCAGTGATTACAGGGACAACACTGAAGCTTTCTTT; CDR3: CASSDYRDNTEAFF
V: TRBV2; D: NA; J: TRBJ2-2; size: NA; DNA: TGTGCCAGCAGTCCTGAGGATGCGAACACCGGGGAGCTGTTTTTT; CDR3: CASSPEDANTGELFF
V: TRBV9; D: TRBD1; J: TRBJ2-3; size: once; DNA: TGTGCCAGCAGCGTAGATGGAGACAGGGAGACCCCGCATACGCAGTATTTT; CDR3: CASSVDGDRETPHTQYF
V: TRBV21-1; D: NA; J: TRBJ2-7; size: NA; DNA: TGTGCCAGCAGCAATGACAGGGAAAACTCACGAAGCGGAAATTTCTCCTACGAGCAGTACTTC; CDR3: CASSNDRENSRSGNFSYEQYF
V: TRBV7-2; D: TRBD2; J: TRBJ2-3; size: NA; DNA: TGTGCCAGCAGCTTCTTAGCGGGAGGACGTACAGATACGCAGTATTTT; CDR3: CASSFLAGGRTDTQYF
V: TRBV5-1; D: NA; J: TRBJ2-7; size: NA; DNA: TGCGCCAGCAGCTTGGGGGGCAGGGTCTACGAGCAGTACTTC; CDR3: CASSLGGRVYEQYF
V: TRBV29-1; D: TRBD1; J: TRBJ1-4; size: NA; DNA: TGCAGCGTTGAGGACAGGGGAAGGGAAAAACTGTTTTTT; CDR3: CSVEDRGREKLFF
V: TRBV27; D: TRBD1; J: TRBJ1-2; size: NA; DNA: TGTGCCAGCAGTTTAACGCCAGGGGGCTATGGCTACACCTTC; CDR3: CASSLTPGGYGYTF
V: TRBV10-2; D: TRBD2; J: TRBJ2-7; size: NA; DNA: TGCGCCAGCAGGACTAGCGGAGGCGAGCAGTACTTC; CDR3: CASRTSGGEQYF
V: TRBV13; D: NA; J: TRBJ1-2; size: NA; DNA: TGTGCCAGCAGCTTTGGGGCCGACCTGAACAATGGCTACACCTTC; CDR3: CASSFGADLNNGYTF
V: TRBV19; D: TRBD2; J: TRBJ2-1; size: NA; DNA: TGTGCCAGTAGTATAGGGGGGCGTGGAGCGGGAGACTTCTACAATGAGCAGTTCTTC; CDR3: CASSIGGRGAGDFYNEQFF
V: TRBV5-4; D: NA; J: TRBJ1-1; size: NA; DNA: TGTGCCAGCAGCTTGGGGCAGTCGAACACTGAAGCTTTCTTT; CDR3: CASSLGQSNTEAFF
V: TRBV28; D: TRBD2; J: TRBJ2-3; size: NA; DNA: TGTGCCAGCAGTCTGACTAGCCGAGCCCTCACAGATACGCAGTATTTT; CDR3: CASSLTSRALTDTQYF
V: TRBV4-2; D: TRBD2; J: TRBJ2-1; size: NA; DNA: TGTGCCAGCAGCCAAGCCACCGGGACTAGCGGCCACAATGAGCAGTTCTTC; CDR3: CASSQATGTSGHNEQFF
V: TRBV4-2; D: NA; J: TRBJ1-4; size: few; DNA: TGTGCCAGCAGCCAAGAGAGGGAGCGTGCAACTAATGAAAAACTGTTTTTT; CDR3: CASSQERERATNEKLFF
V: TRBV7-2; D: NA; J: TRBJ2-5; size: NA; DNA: TGTGCCAGCAGCCCTACGTCAGAGACCCAGTACTTC; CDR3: CASSPTSETQYF
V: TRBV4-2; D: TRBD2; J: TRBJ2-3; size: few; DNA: TGTGCCAGCAGCCATTCATCGGCGGGGGGAACAGATACGCAGTATTTT; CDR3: CASSHSSAGGTDTQYF
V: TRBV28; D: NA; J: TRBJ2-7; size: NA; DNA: TGTGCCGTGGGGGGGCGGGGCTCCTACGAGCAGTACTTC; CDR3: CAVGGRGSYEQYF
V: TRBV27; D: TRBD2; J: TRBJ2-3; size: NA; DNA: TGTGCCAGCAGTTTCGGCGGGGGGGCCCCAGATACGCAGTATTTT; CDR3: CASSFGGGAPDTQYF
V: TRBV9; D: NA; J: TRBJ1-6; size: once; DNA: TGTGCCAGCAGCCTCCGGGAGTATAATTCACCCCTCCACTTT; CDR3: CASSLREYNSPLHF
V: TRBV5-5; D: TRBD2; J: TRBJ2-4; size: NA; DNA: TGTGCCAGCAGCTCGGGACTAGCGGGGGAAAAAAACATTCAGTACTTC; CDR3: CASSSGLAGEKNIQYF
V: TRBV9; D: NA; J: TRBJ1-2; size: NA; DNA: TGTGCCAGCAGCGTAGGTGGCAGACTTAACTATGGCTACACCTTC; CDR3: CASSVGGRLNYGYTF
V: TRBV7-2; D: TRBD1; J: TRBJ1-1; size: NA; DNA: TGTGCCAGCAGCTATGCCGGGACAGTTAGGATGAACACTGAAGCTTTCTTT; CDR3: CASSYAGTVRMNTEAFF
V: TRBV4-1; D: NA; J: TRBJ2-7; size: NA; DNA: TGCGCCAGCAGCCAACAAATGGCGGGGAGTAACGAGCAGTACTTC; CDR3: CASSQQMAGSNEQYF
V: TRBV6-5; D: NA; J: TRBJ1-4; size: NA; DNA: TGTGCCACCTCGGGGGGTTTCGGAAAACTGTTTTTT; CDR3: CATSGGFGKLFF
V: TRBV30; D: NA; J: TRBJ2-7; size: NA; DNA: TGTGCCTGGGGCGGGACGGGTACCTACGAGCAGTACTTC; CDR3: CAWGGTGTYEQYF
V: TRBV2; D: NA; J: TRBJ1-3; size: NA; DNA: TGTGCCAGCAGCAGCCAACAGGGTTACTCTGGAAACACCATATATTTT; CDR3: CASSSQQGYSGNTIYF
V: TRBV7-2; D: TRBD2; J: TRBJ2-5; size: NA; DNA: TGTGCCAGCAGCTTAGTTGGTAGCGGGGTTCCGTTGGAGACCCAGTACTTC; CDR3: CASSLVGSGVPLETQYF
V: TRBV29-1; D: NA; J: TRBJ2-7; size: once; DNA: TGCAGCGCGGGAGTAGGAACCTACGAGCAGTACTTC; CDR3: CSAGVGTYEQYF
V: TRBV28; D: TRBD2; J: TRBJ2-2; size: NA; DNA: TGTGCCAGCGTTAGAGCGGGGGGGACCGGGGAGCTGTTTTTT; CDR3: CASVRAGGTGELFF
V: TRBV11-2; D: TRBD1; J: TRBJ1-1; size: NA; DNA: TGTGCCAGCACCCACAGGGGAGGCAGGATGAACACTGAAGCTTTCTTT; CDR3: CASTHRGGRMNTEAFF
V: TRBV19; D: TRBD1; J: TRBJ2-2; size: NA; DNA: TGTGCCAGTATCAGGACAGGGAATATTATTGGGGAGCTGTTTTTT; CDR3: CASIRTGNIIGELFF
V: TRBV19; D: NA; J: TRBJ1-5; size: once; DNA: TGTGCCAGTAGTATAAGGGGTAGCAATCAGCCCCAGCATTTT; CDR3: CASSIRGSNQPQHF
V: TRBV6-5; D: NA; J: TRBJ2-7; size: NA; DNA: TGTGCCAGCAGTTACTCAGGACACGAAGCCTACGAGCAGTACTTC; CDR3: CASSYSGHEAYEQYF
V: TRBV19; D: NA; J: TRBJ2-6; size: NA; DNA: TGTGCCAGTAGTACCCGGGACTCTGGGGCCAACGTCCTGACTTTC; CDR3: CASSTRDSGANVLTF
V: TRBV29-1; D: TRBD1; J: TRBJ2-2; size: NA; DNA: TGCAGCGTACTGGACAGGTGGAACACCGGGGAGCTGTTTTTT; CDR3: CSVLDRWNTGELFF
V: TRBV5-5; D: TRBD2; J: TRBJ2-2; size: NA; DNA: TGTGCCAGCAGCTTAAGGACTAGCGGGAACACCGGGGAGCTGTTTTTT; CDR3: CASSLRTSGNTGELFF
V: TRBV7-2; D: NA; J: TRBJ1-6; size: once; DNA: TGTGCCAGCAGCCCGCGAACGAATTCACCCCTCCACTTT; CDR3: CASSPRTNSPLHF
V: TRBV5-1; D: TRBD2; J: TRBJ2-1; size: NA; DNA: TGCGCCAGCAGCCCCGGACTAGCGGGAGACGAGCAGTTCTTC; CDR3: CASSPGLAGDEQFF
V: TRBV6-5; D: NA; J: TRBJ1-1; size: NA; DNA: TGTGCCAGCAGTTACTCGCGGGGCAACACTGAAGCTTTCTTT; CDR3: CASSYSRGNTEAFF